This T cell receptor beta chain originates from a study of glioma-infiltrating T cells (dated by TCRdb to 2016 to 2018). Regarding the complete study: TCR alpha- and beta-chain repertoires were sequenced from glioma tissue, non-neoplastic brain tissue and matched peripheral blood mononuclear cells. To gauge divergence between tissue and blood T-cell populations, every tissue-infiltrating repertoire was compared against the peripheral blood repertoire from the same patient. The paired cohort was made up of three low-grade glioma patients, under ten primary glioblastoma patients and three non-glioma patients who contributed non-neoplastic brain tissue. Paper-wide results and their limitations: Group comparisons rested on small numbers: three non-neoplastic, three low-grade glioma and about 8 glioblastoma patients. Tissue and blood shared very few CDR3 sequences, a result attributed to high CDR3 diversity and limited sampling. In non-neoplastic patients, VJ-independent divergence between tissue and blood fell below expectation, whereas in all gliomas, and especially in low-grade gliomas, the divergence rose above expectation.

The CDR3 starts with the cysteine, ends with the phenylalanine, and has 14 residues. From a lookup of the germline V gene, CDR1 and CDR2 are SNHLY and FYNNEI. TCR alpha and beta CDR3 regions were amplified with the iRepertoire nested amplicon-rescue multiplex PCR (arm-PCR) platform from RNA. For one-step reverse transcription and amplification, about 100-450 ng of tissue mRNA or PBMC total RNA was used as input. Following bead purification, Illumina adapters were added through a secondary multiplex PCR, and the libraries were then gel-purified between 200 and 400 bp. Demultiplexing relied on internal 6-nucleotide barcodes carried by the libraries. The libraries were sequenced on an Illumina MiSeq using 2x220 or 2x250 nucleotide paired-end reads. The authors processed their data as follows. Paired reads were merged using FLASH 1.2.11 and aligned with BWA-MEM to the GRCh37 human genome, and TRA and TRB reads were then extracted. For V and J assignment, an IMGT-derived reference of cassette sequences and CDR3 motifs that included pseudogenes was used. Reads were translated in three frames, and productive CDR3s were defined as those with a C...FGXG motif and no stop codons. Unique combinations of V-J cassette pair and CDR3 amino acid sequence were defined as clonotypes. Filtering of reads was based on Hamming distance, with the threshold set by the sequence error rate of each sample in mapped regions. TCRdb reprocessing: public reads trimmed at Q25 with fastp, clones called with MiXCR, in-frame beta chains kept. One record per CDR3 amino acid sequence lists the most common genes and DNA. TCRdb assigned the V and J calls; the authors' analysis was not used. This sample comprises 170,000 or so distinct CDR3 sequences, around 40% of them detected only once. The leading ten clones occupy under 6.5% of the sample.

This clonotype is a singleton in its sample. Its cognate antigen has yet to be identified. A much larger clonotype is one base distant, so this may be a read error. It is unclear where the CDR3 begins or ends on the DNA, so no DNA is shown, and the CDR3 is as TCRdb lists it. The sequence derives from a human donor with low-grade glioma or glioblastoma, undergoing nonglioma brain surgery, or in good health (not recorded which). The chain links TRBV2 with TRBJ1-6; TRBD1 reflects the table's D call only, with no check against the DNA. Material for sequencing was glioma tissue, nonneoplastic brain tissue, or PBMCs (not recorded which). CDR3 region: CASSVATGNSPLYF.